This T cell receptor (beta chain) appears in the sequencing data of a study of blood T cell repertoires in COVID-19. The CDR3 has 13 amino acids. V lost 6 bases to trimming and J lost 3 bases, with 12 bases between them. In germline, CDR1 is SGHRS, CDR2 YFSETQ. Assay used: immunoSEQ multiplex PCR; TCRdb lists only in-frame clones, some missing. The sample carries about 330,000 clones, 87% recorded once. The clonotype comes from a woman in her twenties or thirties who had recovered from COVID-19. The sequenced sample consisted of PBMCs or T cells enriched from blood (not recorded which). This sequence joins TRBV5-1 and TRBJ1-1; D is undetermined. The CDR3 DNA follows: TGCGCCAGCATGAGCGATCCGGACACTGAAGCTTTCTTT. This translates into CASMSDPDTEAFF.